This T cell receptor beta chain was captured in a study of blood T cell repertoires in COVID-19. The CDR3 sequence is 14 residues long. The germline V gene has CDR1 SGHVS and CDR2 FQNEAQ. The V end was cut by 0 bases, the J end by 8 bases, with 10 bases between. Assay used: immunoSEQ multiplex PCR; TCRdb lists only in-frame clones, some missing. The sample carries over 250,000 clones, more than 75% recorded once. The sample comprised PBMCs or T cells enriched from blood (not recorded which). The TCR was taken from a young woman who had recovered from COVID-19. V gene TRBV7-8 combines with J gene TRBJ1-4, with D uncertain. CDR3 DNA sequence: TGTGCCAGCAGCTTAGCCTTCGGGTACGAAAAACTGTTTTTT. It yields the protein CASSLAFGYEKLFF.